Sequencing of this T cell receptor beta chain was carried out in a study of blood T cell repertoires in COVID-19. Across the whole study: T cells, B-cell-depleted T cells, or PBMCs provided the cDNA or gDNA that served as material.

The CDR3 runs 14 residues. The germline V gene encodes CDR1 MNHEY and CDR2 SVGEGT. Germline trimming cut 6 bases from V and 0 bases from J; bases unmatched to any gene: 5. Clones were read by immunoSEQ multiplex PCR, and TCRdb kept only the in-frame ones, dropping some. The sample holds about 99,000 clones, around 90% seen once. The chain links TRBV6-2 or TRBV6-3 to TRBJ2-7; 7 bases align to TRBD1. The sequenced sample consisted of peripheral blood. This TCR was sampled from a woman of 80 years or more in a cohort sampled during active COVID-19. In DNA form, the CDR3 reads TGTGCCAGCAGCCGGGGACAGATCTCCTACGAGCAGTACTTC. This sequence encodes CASSRGQISYEQYF.